This T cell receptor (beta chain) was retrieved from a study of cytomegalovirus exposure and HLA in healthy donors. Findings and caveats of the study: According to a later analysis, donors in an Asian-associated ancestry cluster reportedly had fewer N-insertions than the roughly 660-donor mean. Researchers reported in a later analysis that common viral pathogens appeared linked to several top clusters.

With respect to this clone: Its cognate antigen is unknown.

With 60 Vbeta and 13 Jbeta primers, the PCR was carried out. Method: immunoSEQ multiplex PCR; TCRdb's copy keeps in-frame clones and lacks some. The top ten clones hold approximately 2% of a sample with 170,000 or so clones, around 80% of them seen once. Germline loops: CDR1 SGHKS, CDR2 YYEKEE (reference sequence). This CDR3 has 19 residues. The V gene lost 1 base and the J gene lost 0 bases, with 20 bases spanning the gap. The sequencing sample was made of PBMCs. This chain links TRBV5-5 with TRBJ1-5; D uncertain. This clonotype was sampled from a young woman in good health and CMV-seronegative. DNA for the CDR3: TGTGCCAGCAGCTTGTCCCCCACAGCCCGAGATTATAGCAATCAGCCCCAGCATTTT. This encodes CASSLSPTARDYSNQPQHF.